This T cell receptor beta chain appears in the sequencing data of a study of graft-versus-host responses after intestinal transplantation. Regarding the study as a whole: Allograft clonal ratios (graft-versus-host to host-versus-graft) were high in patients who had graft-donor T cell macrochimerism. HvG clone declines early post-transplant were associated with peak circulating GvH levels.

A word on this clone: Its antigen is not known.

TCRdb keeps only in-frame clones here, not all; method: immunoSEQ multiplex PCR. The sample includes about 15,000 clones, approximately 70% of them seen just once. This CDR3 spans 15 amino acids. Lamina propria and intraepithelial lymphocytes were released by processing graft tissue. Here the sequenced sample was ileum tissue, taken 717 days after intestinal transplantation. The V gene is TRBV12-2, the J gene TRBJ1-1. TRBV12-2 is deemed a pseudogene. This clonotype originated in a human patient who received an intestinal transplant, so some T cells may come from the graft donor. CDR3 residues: CASRLYGVENTEAFF. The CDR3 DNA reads TGTGCAAGTCGCTTATATGGAGTGGAGAACACTGAAGCTTTCTTT.